This T cell receptor beta chain was captured in a study of early T cells in non-severe SARS-CoV-2 infection. Overall study: Chains from this unsorted whole-blood bulk RNA could not be paired.

Study-level results: Private and CD4 specificities were missed by VDJdb matching, skewed to anti-spike CD8.

This clonotype came up a few times. The antigen remains undetermined. Attachment of unique molecular identifiers to individual cDNA molecules was performed. TCRdb itself ran the 5' RACE reads through MiXCR, one entry per CDR3 protein. The data contain some 54,000 distinct CDR3 sequences, roughly 11% of them seen just once; the ten biggest clones take up around 14%. This receptor was obtained from an adult who was a healthcare worker with PCR-confirmed SARS-CoV-2 infection or an uninfected control (not recorded which). The source material was whole blood.

The CDR3 DNA is TGTGCCAGCAGTGTAGCGGGGGGGTCATTAAACACCGGGGAGCTGTTTTTT. This codes for CASSVAGGSLNTGELFF. The rearrangement uses TRBV2 and TRBJ2-2, with TRBD2 matching 11 bases. This CDR3 contains 17 residues. Germline V gene data show CDR1 as SNHLY and CDR2 as FYNNEI. V lost 4 bases and J lost 2; bases outside the gene matches: 6.